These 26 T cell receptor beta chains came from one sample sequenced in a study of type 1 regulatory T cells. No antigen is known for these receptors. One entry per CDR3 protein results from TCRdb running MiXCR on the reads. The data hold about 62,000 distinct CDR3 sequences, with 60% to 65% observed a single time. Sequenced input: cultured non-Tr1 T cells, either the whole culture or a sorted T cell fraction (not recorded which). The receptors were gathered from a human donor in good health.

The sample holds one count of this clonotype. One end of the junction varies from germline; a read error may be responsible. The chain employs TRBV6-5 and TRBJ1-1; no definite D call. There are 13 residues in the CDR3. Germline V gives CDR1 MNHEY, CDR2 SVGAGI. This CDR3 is CASSLHPEAEAIF. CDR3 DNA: TGTGCCAGCAGCTTACATCCGGAGGCTGAAGCTATCTTT.

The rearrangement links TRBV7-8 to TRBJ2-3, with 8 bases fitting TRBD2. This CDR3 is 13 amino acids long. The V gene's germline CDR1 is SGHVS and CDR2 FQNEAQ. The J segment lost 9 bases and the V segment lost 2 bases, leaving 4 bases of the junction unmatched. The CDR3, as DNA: TGTGCCAGCAGCTTAAAGCGGGAGTTGACGCAGTATTTT. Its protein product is CASSLKRELTQYF. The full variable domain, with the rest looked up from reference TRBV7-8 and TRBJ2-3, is GAGVSQSPRYKVAKRGQDVALRCDPISGHVSLFWYQQALGQGPEFLTYFQNEAQLDKSGLPSDRFFAERPEGSVSTLKIQRTQQEDSAVYLCASSLKRELTQYFGPGTRLTVL.

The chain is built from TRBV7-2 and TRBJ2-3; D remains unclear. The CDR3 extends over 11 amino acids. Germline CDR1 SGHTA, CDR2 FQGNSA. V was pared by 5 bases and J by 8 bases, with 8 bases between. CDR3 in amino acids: CASSHDGTQYF. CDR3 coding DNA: TGTGCCAGCAGCCATGATGGTACGCAGTATTTT.

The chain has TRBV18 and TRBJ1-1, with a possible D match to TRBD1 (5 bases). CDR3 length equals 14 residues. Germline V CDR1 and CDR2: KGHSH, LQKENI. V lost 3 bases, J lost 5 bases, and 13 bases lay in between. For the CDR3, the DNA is TGTGCCAGCTCACCGTCACTGGGGGTTACTGAAGCTTTCTTT. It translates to CASSPSLGVTEAFF.

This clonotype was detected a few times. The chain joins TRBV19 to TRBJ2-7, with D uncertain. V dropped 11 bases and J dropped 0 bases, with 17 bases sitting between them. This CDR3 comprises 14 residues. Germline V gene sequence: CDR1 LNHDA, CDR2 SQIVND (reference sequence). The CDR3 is CAGLSGCVSYEQYF. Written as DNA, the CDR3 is TGTGCCGGCCTTTCAGGTTGCGTCTCCTACGAGCAGTACTTC.

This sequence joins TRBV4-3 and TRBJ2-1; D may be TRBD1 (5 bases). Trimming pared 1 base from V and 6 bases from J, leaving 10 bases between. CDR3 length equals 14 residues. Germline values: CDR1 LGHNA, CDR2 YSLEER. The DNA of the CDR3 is TGCGCCAGCAGCCAAGTAGCAGGGATCAATGAGCAGTTCTTC. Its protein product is CASSQVAGINEQFF.

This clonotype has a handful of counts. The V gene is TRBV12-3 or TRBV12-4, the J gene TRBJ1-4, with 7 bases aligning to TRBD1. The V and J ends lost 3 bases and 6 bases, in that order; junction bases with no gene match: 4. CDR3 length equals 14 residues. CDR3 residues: CASSFSGGDEKLFF. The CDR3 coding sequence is TGTGCCAGCAGTTTCTCAGGGGGGGATGAAAAACTGTTTTTT.

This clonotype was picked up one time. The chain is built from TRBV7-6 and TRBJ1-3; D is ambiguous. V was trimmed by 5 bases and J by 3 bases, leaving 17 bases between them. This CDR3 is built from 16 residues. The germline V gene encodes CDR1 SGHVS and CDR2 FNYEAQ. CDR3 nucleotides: TGTGCCAGCAGCCCCCAGCGAATTGGCGTTGGAAACACCATATATTTT. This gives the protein CASSPQRIGVGNTIYF.

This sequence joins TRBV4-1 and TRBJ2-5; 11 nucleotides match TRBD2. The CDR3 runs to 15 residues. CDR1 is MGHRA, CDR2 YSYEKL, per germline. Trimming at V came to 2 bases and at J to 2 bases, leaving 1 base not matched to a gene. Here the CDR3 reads CASSQLAGGQETQYF. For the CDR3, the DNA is TGCGCCAGCAGCCAACTAGCGGGAGGACAAGAGACCCAGTACTTC.

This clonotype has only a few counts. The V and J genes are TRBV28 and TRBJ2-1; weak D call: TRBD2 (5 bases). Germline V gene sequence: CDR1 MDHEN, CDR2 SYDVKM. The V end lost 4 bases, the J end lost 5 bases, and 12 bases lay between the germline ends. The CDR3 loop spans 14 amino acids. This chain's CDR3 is CASSSQTRNNEQFF. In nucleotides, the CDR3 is TGTGCCAGCAGTTCTCAAACTAGGAACAATGAGCAGTTCTTC.

CDR3 amino acids: CASRGSGRGTDTQYF. The DNA for the CDR3 is TGTGCCAGCAGGGGAAGCGGGAGAGGCACAGATACGCAGTATTTT. V and J are TRBV6-2 or TRBV6-3 and TRBJ2-3; TRBD2 matches 8 bases. The J segment lost 1 base and the V segment lost 6 bases, leaving 6 bases of the junction unmatched. The V gene's germline CDR1 is MNHEY and CDR2 SVGEGT. The length of the CDR3 is 15 residues.

In DNA, the CDR3 is TGTGCCAGCAGTCTCCCCGACAGGGATGGAACTGAAGCTTTCTTT. Its protein is CASSLPDRDGTEAFF. The genes are TRBV28 and TRBJ1-1; 7 bases line up with TRBD1. With V trimmed by 5 bases and J by 5 bases, 11 bases remained unmatched. Germline values: CDR1 MDHEN, CDR2 SYDVKM. CDR3 length equals 15 residues.

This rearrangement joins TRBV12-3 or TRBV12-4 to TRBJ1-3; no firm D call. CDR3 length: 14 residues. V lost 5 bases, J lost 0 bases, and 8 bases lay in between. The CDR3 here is CASSRGSSGNTIYF. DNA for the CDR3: TGTGCCAGCAGTAGAGGGAGCTCTGGAAACACCATATATTTT.

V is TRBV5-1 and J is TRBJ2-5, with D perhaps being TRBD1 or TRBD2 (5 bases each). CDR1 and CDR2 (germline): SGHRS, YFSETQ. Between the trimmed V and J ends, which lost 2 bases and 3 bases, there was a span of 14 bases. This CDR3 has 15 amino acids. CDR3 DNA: TGCGCCAGCAGCTTTATTAGGGACGACAAAGAGACCCAGTACTTC. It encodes CASSFIRDDKETQYF.

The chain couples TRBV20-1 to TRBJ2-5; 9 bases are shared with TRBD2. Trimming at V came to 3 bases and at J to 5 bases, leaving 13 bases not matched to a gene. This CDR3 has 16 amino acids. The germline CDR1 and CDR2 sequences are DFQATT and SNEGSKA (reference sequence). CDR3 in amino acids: CSASGDSGRTGETQYF. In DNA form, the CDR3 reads TGCAGTGCTAGTGGAGACAGCGGGAGGACCGGGGAGACCCAGTACTTC.

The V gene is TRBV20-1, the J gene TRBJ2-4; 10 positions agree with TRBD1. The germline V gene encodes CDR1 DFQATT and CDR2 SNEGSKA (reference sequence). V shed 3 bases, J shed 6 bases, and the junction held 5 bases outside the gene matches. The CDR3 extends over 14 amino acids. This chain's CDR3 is CSASFRDRGNIQYF. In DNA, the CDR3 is TGCAGTGCTAGTTTCCGGGACAGGGGAAACATTCAGTACTTC.

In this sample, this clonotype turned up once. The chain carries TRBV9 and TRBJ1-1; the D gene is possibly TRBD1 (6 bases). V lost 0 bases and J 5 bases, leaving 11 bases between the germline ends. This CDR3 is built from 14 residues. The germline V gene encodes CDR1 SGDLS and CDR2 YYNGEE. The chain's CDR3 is CASSVGQEGTEAFF. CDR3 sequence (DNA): TGTGCCAGCAGCGTAGGACAGGAGGGGACTGAAGCTTTCTTT.

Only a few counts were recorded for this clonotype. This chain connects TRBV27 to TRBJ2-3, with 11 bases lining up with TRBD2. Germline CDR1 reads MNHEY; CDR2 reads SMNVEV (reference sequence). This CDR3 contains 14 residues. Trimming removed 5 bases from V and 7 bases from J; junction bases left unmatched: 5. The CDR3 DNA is TGTGCCAGCAGTCCTAGCGGGAGGTTTCATACGCAGTATTTT. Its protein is CASSPSGRFHTQYF.

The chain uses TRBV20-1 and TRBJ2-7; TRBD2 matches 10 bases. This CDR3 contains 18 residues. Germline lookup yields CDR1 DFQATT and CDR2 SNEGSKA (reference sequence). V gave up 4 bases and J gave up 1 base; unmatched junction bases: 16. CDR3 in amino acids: CSAMAVPVLAGESYEQYF. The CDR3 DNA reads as TGCAGTGCTATGGCGGTACCGGTTCTAGCGGGAGAGTCCTACGAGCAGTACTTC.

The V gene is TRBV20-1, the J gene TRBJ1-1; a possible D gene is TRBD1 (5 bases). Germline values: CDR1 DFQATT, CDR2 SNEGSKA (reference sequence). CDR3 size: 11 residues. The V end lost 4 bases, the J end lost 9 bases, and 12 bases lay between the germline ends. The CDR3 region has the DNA TGCAGTGCTATTAAACAGGTGCAAGCTTTCTTT. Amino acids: CSAIKQVQAFF.

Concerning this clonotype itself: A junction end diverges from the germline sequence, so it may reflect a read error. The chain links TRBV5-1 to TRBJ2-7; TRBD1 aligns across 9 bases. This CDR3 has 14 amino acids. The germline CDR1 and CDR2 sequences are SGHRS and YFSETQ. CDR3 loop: CDSSTTGGWNEQYF. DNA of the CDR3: TGCGACAGCAGCACCACAGGGGGCTGGAACGAGCAGTACTTC.

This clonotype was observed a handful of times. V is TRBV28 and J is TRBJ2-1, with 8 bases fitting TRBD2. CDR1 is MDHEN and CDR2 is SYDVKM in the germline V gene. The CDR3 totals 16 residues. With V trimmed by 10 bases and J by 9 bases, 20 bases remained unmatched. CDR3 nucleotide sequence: TGTGCCACCCGGGGCCTACTAGCGGTCGGGGAGAGTGAGCAGTTCTTC. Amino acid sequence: CATRGLLAVGESEQFF. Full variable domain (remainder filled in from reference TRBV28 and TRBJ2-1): DVKVTQSSRYLVKRTGEKVFLECVQDMDHENMFWYRQDPGLGLRLIYFSYDVKMKEKGDIPEGYSVSREKKERFSLILESASTNQTSMYLCATRGLLAVGESEQFFGPGTRLTVL.

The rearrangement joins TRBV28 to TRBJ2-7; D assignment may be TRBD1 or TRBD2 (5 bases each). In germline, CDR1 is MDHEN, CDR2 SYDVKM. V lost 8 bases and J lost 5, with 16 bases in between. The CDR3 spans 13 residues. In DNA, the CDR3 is TGTGCCAGCTTGCAGGTCAGGGACCACGAGCAGTACTTC. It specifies CASLQVRDHEQYF. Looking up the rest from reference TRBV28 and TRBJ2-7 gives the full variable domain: DVKVTQSSRYLVKRTGEKVFLECVQDMDHENMFWYRQDPGLGLRLIYFSYDVKMKEKGDIPEGYSVSREKKERFSLILESASTNQTSMYLCASLQVRDHEQYFGPGTRLTVT.

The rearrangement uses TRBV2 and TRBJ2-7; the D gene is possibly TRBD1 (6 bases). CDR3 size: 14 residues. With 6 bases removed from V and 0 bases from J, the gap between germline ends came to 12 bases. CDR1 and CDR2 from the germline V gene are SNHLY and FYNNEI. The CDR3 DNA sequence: TGTGCCAGCAGGGCCGGGACAAACTCCTACGAGCAGTACTTC. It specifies CASRAGTNSYEQYF.

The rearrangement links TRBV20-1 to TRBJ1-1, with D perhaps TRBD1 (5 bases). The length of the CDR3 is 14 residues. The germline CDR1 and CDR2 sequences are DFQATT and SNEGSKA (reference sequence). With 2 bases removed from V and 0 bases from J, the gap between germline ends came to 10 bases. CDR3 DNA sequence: TGCAGTGCTAGACCCACCAGGGTGAACACTGAAGCTTTCTTT. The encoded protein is CSARPTRVNTEAFF.

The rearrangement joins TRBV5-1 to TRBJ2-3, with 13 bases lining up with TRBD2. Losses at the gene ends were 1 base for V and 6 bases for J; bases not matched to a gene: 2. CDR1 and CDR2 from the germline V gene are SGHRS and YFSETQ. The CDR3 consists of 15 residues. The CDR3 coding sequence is TGCGCCAGCAGCTTGCAGGGACTAGCGGGGGATACGCAGTATTTT. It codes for CASSLQGLAGDTQYF.